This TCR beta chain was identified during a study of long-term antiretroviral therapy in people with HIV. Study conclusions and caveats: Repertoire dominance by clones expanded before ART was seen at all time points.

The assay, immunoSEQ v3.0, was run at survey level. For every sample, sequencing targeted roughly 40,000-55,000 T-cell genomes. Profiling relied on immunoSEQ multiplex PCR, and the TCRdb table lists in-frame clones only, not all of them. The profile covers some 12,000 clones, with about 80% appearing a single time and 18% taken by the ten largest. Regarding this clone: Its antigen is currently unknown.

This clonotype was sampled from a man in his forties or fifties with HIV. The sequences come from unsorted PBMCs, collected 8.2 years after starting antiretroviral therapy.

The CDR3 nucleotides are TGTGCCAGTAGTATTCTCCCGGGGGCCGGCTACGAGCAGTACTTC. This codes for CASSILPGAGYEQYF. V gene TRBV19 combines with J gene TRBJ2-7; D assignment may be TRBD1 or TRBD2 (6 bases each). Between the trimmed V and J ends, which lost 3 bases and 3 bases, there was a span of 15 bases. Germline V lookup: CDR1 LNHDA, CDR2 SQIVND (reference sequence). The CDR3 covers 15 residues.